This T cell receptor (beta chain) emerged from a study of T cells in localized non-small cell lung cancer (TCRdb year 2020). Turning to the overall study: Comparing tumors with uninvolved tumor-adjacent lungs, the study looked at the T cell repertoires of roughly 250 patients with early-stage NSCLC. The cohort was made up of some 240 treatment-naive NSCLC patients whose localized lung tumors had been resected. A mean age of around 69 years was recorded for the NSCLC patients, of whom some 130 were male and more than 85 were female. What the study reported, not specific to this receptor: Longer overall survival was associated with higher blood T cell density, whereas shorter survival was associated with higher adjacent-lung clonality. Because of the exploratory design, TCR variables were selected using unadjusted p-values without false-discovery rate correction. Uninvolved tumor-adjacent lung showed the highest T cell clonality, higher than tumor, which suggests more focused antigenic responses in the uninvolved tumor-adjacent lung. A median of approximately 55 of the top 100 tumor clones were detected in paired uninvolved adjacent lung, and around 27 of these tumor clones were also found among the top 100 clones of the paired uninvolved adjacent lung. Because multi-region tumor sequencing was not performed, intratumor heterogeneity could not be ruled out.

A word on this clone: The target of this receptor is not known. No clone much larger than this one lies a single base away; base qualities are absent.

At diagnosis, peripheral blood, uninvolved tumor-adjacent lung and tumor were collected and stored as a combination of fresh-frozen and FFPE material. Blood samples were analyzed as peripheral blood mononuclear cells for TCR repertoire profiling. There are 14 amino acids in the CDR3, from cysteine to phenylalanine inclusive. Just the 42-base CDR3 DNA is kept, in frame starting at base 1. V ends up 7 bases short and J 6 bases short, with an unmatched junction base count of 7. CDR1 and CDR2, looked up from the germline V gene, are SGHTA and FQGNSA. TCR beta CDR3 regions were sequenced from DNA using the immunoSEQ Assay. The published analysis was carried out like this. To compute T cell density, TCR beta template counts were normalized to usable DNA, which was estimated by amplifying housekeeping genes. Richness was estimated using the preseqR package, with extrapolation to 400,000 templates for PBMC samples and to 120,000 templates for tissue samples. Clonality was defined by subtracting Pielou's evenness from one. To identify tissue-enriched TCRs, differential abundance testing was run on productive amino-acid clonotypes with a minimum total count of 5 and an alpha of 0.1. The Jaccard Index and the Morisita Overlap Index were used to measure repertoire overlap between compartments. GLIPH clustered TCR beta CDR3s with public tetramer-defined viral CDR3s; viral motifs required at least three viral sequences plus V-gene enrichment. This immuneACCESS table, as held by TCRdb, lists in-frame sequences with V and J called but not all clones. Of the missing ones, under half trace to an unresolved V gene in checked studies; the others have no known cause. V, J and clone size were drawn from that table, and D and trimming were deduced from the DNA. Within this sample are roughly 30,000 clones, with roughly nine tenths of them counted one time only. The ten biggest clones cover under 3% of the sample.

Here the chain combines TRBV7-2 and TRBJ2-7, and TRBD2 aligns with 12 junction nucleotides. The starting material was peripheral blood, obtained before any cancer treatment. The clonotype originates from a female donor older than 55 with stage I lung adenocarcinoma. CDR3 reads: CASTGLAGSGEQYF. The DNA is as follows: TGTGCCAGCACCGGACTAGCGGGAAGCGGCGAGCAGTACTTC.